This entry lists 15 T cell receptor beta chains sequenced from one sample in a study of cytomegalovirus exposure and HLA in healthy donors. With 60 Vbeta and 13 Jbeta primers, the PCR was carried out. Produced via immunoSEQ multiplex PCR; TCRdb's table is partial and in-frame only. Among about 98,000 clones listed, less than 85% were seen once. Sequencing was done on a sample of PBMCs. Receptor source: a male donor in good health and CMV-seronegative.

The chain couples TRBV4-1 to TRBJ2-2; possible D gene TRBD2, 5 bases. Trimming took off 10 bases at V and 4 bases at J, with 13 bases between the two ends. This CDR3 is built from 13 residues. Germline lookup yields CDR1 MGHRA and CDR2 YSYEKL. CDR3 sequence (DNA): TGCGCCACCGGGAATCTGCCCACCGGGGAGCTGTTTTTT. Residues: CATGNLPTGELFF.

The chain uses TRBV19 and TRBJ1-2; D unresolved. This CDR3 has 13 amino acids. V lost 1 base, J lost 5 bases, and 8 bases lay in between. Germline V gene data show CDR1 as LNHDA and CDR2 as SQIVND (reference sequence). CDR3 in amino acids: CASSIGGYYGYTF. The CDR3, as DNA: TGTGCCAGTAGTATAGGAGGGTATTATGGCTACACCTTC.

This chain uses TRBV29-1 with TRBJ2-7; D gene uncertain. Per germline, CDR1 SQVTM and CDR2 ANQGSEA. The CDR3 spans 11 residues. Trimming pared 7 bases from V and 3 bases from J, leaving 10 bases between. This CDR3 reads CSGSNDYEQYF. The DNA for the CDR3 is TGCAGCGGCTCTAACGACTACGAGCAGTACTTC.

There are a few counts of this clone. The genes are TRBV10-3 and TRBJ2-7; 9 bases agree with TRBD1. CDR1 is ENHRY and CDR2 is SYGVKD in the germline V gene. This CDR3 contains 15 residues. The J segment lost 4 bases and the V segment lost 6 bases, leaving 10 bases of the junction unmatched. CDR3 sequence (DNA): TGTGCCATCAGAGCCTCCGGGACAGGGAAGTACGAGCAGTACTTC. It translates to CAIRASGTGKYEQYF.

The CDR3 DNA is TGCAGCGCTCGGACTAGCAGTTCCTACGAGCAGTACTTC. This gives the protein CSARTSSSYEQYF. The V and J genes are TRBV29-1 and TRBJ2-5; 8 positions match TRBD2. Gene TRBJ2-7 matches the end of the DNA better, so the J call may be wrong. The CDR3 spans 13 residues. CDR1 is SQVTM and CDR2 is ANQGSEA in the germline V gene.

This clone has more than one count but fewer than ten. The V gene is TRBV5-3, the J gene TRBJ1-5; TRBD1 aligns across 10 bases. TRBV5-3 is identified as an open reading frame with a role that is uncertain. The trim removed 3 bases at V and 10 bases at J, leaving 7 bases unmatched. There are 14 residues in the CDR3. In DNA form, the CDR3 reads TGTGCCAGAAGCTGGAGCGACAGGGGGCCCCCCCAGCATTTT. This translates into CARSWSDRGPPQHF.

Only a few counts were recorded for this clone. The chain is built from TRBV5-1 and TRBJ2-1, with 8 nucleotides matching TRBD1. Germline-derived CDR1 and CDR2 are SGHRS and YFSETQ. This CDR3 has 15 residues. Germline trimming cut 4 bases from V and 0 bases from J; bases unmatched to any gene: 3. The chain's CDR3 is CASSKDRVSYNEQFF. In DNA, the CDR3 is TGCGCCAGCAGCAAGGACAGGGTCTCCTACAATGAGCAGTTCTTC.

This clone came up a few times. This chain uses TRBV5-4 with TRBJ2-1; D is perhaps TRBD1 (6 bases). V was cut by 4 bases and J by 0 bases, with 11 bases left in between. CDR1 is SGHNT and CDR2 is YYREEE in the germline V gene (reference sequence). The CDR3 runs 15 residues. CDR3 sequence: CASSRDRSSYNEQFF. The CDR3 region has the DNA TGTGCCAGCAGCCGCGACAGGAGCTCCTACAATGAGCAGTTCTTC.

V gene TRBV5-6 combines with J gene TRBJ1-6; tentative D call: TRBD1 (5 bases). The germline V gene has CDR1 SGHDT and CDR2 YYEEEE. There are 15 residues in the CDR3. V was trimmed by 0 bases and J by 5 bases, leaving 9 bases between them. CDR3 coding DNA: TGTGCCAGCAGCTTGGCCGGGGGAAATAATTCACCCCTCCACTTT. Translated, it gives CASSLAGGNNSPLHF.

The V call is TRBV28, the J call TRBJ1-1; a possible D gene is TRBD1 (5 bases). V was trimmed by 3 bases and J by 11 bases, leaving 10 bases between them. Germline CDR1 reads MDHEN; CDR2 reads SYDVKM. This CDR3 is 11 amino acids long. The CDR3, as DNA: TGTGCCAGCAGTTTTTATGGGGGGGCTTTCTTT. Translated: CASSFYGGAFF.

The rearrangement uses TRBV5-1 and TRBJ2-2, with 8 bases matching TRBD1. This CDR3 is built from 15 residues. CDR1 and CDR2 (germline): SGHRS, YFSETQ. J was trimmed by 6 bases and V by 3 bases; bases with no gene match: 7. CDR3 in DNA: TGCGCCAGCAGCTGGGGACAGGTCTCCTCCGGGGAGCTGTTTTTT. It is translated as CASSWGQVSSGELFF.

This clone was seen a handful of times. The chain employs TRBV30 and TRBJ1-1, with 10 nucleotides matching TRBD1. The CDR3 sequence is 16 residues long. Germline-derived CDR1 and CDR2 are GTSNPN and SVGIG (reference sequence). The V gene end was trimmed by 0 bases and the J gene end by 3 bases; junction bases not matched to a gene: 7. CDR3 in amino acids: CAWSVRDRGRYTEAFF. The CDR3 nucleotides are TGTGCCTGGAGTGTACGAGACAGGGGGCGGTACACTGAAGCTTTCTTT.

J is TRBJ1-2 and V is TRBV29-1; TRBD1 agrees at 8 bases. This CDR3 is built from 12 residues. After removal of 4 bases from V and 6 bases from J, the junction contained 4 bases not matched to a gene. Germline V CDR1 and CDR2: SQVTM, ANQGSEA. The CDR3 region is CSVGQGAHGYTF. CDR3 nucleotide sequence: TGCAGCGTTGGCCAGGGGGCTCATGGCTACACCTTC.

The chain is built from TRBV28 and TRBJ2-7; 11 bases are a match to TRBD2. Trimming at V came to 3 bases and at J to 1 base, leaving 11 bases not matched to a gene. CDR3 length equals 18 residues. Germline V gene lookup returns CDR1 MDHEN and CDR2 SYDVKM. Written as DNA, the CDR3 is TGTGCCAGCAGTTTCGCCCGATTCCGACTAGCGGGATCCTACGAGCAGTACTTC. Its protein product is CASSFARFRLAGSYEQYF.

The rearrangement links TRBV7-9 to TRBJ2-5; TRBD1 aligns across 10 bases. The V gene end was trimmed by 6 bases and the J gene end by 4 bases; junction bases not matched to a gene: 14. The CDR3 totals 17 residues. CDR1 and CDR2 from the germline V gene are SEHNR and FQNEAQ (reference sequence). CDR3 in DNA: TGTGCCAGCAGTTTGGGACAGGGGATCACAACGGGAGAGACCCAGTACTTC. It is translated as CASSLGQGITTGETQYF.